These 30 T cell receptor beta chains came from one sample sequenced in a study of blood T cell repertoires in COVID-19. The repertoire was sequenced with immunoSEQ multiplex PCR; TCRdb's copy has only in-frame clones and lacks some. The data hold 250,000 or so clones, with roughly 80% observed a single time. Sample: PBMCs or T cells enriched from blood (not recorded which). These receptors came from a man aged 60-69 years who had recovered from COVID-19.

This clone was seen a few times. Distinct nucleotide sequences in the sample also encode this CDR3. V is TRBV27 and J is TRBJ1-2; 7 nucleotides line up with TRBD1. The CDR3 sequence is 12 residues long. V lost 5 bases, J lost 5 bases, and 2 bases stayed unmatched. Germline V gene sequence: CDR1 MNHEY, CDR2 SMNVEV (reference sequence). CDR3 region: CASSPGGYGYTF. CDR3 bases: TGTGCCAGCAGTCCAGGGGGGTATGGCTACACCTTC.

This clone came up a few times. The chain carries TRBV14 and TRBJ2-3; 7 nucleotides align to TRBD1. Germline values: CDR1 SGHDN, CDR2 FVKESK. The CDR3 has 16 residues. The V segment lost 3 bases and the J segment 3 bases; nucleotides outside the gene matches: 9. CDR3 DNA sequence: TGTGCCAGCAGCCACGTTTTAGGGGGCAGAACAGATACGCAGTATTTT. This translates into CASSHVLGGRTDTQYF.

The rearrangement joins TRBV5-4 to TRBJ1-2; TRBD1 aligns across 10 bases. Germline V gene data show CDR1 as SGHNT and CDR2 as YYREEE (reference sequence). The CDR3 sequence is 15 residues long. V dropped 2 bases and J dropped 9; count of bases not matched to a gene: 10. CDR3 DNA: TGTGCCAGCAGCTTTACGACAGGGGGCGTCGTTCGCTACACCTTC. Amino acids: CASSFTTGGVVRYTF.

CDR3 in amino acids: CASSPRSGATNEKLFF. CDR3 nucleotide sequence: TGTGCCAGCAGCCCGAGGTCAGGGGCAACTAATGAAAAACTGTTTTTT. V gene TRBV3-1 (or the pseudogene TRBV3-2) combines with J gene TRBJ1-4, with a weak D call TRBD1 (6 bases). The CDR3 runs to 16 residues. V was clipped by 4 bases and J by 0 bases, with 12 bases between them. Looked up from germline, CDR1 is LGHDT and CDR2 is YNNKEL (reference sequence).

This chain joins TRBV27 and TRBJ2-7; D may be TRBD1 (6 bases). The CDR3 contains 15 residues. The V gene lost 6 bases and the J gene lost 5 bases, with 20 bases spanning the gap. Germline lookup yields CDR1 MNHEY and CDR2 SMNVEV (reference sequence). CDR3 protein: CASSSARGWGNEQYF. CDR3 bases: TGTGCCAGCAGCTCGGCCAGGGGTTGGGGTAACGAGCAGTACTTC.

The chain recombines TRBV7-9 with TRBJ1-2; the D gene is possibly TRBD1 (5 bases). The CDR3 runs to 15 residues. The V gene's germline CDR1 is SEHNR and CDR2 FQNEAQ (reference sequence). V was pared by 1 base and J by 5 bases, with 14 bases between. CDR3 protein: CASSLVRQGDYGYTF. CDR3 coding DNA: TGTGCCAGCAGCTTAGTTAGGCAAGGGGATTATGGCTACACCTTC.

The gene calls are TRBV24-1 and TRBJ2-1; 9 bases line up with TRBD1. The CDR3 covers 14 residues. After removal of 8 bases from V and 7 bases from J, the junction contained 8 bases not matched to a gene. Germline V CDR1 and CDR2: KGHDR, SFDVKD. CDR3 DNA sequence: TGTGCCACCAAACCGGGACAGGGACGGAATGAGCAGTTCTTC. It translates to CATKPGQGRNEQFF.

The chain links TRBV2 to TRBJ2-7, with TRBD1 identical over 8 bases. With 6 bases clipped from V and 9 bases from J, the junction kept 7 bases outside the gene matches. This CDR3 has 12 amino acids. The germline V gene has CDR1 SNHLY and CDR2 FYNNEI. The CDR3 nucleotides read TGTGCCAGCAGCGATACCAGGGGGCGGCAGTACTTC. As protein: CASSDTRGRQYF.

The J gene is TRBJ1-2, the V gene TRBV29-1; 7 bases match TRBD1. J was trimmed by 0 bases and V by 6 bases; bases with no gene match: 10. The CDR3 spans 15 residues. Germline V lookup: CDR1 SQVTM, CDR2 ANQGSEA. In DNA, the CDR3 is TGCAGCGTACTGACAGGGACTTTATCTAACTATGGCTACACCTTC. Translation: CSVLTGTLSNYGYTF.

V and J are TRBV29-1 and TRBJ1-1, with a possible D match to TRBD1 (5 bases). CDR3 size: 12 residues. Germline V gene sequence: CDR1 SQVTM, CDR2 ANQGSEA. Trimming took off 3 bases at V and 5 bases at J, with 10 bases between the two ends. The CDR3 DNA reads TGCAGCGTTGAGGTGCAGGGAACTGAAGCTTTCTTT. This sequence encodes CSVEVQGTEAFF.

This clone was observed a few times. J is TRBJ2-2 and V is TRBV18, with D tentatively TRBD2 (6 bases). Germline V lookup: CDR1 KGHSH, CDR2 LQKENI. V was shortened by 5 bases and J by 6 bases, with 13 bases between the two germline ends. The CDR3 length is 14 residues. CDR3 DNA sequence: TGTGCCAGCTCATCCTCGGGAGTGGCCGGGGAGCTGTTTTTT. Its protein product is CASSSSGVAGELFF.

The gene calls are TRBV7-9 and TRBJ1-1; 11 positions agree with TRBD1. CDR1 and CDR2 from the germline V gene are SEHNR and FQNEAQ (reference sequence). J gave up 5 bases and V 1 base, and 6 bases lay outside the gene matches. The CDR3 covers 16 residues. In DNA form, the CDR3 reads TGTGCCAGCAGCTTAGGGGGGACAGGGGGATTTACTGAAGCTTTCTTT. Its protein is CASSLGGTGGFTEAFF.

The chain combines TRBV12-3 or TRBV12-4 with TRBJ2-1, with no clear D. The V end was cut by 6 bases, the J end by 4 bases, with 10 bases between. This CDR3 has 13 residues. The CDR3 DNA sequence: TGTGCCAGCAGGGCAGACAAATACAATGAGCAGTTCTTC. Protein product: CASRADKYNEQFF.

The CDR3 DNA sequence: TGTGCCAGTAGTCTTCGGGGCACAGATACGCAGTATTTT. Protein sequence: CASSLRGTDTQYF. The V gene is TRBV19, the J gene TRBJ2-3, with D unresolved. V was shortened by 5 bases and J by 1 base, with 7 bases between the two germline ends. Germline V lookup: CDR1 LNHDA, CDR2 SQIVND (reference sequence). The CDR3 runs 13 residues.

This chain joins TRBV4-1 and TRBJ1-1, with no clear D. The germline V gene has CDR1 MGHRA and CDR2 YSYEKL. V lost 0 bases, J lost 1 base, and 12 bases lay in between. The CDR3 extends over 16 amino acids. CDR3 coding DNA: TGCGCCAGCAGCCAAGAGTGGGAGCAGCCGAACACTGAAGCTTTCTTT. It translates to CASSQEWEQPNTEAFF.

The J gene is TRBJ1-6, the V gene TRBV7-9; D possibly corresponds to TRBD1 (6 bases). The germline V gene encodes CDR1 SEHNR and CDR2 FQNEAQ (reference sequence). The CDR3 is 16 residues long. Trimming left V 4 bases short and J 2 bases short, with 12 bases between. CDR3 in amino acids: CASSYLQGPYNSPLHF. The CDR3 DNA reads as TGTGCCAGCAGCTACCTACAGGGTCCCTATAATTCACCCCTCCACTTT. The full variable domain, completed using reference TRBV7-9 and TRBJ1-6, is DTGVSQNPRHKITKRGQNVTFRCDPISEHNRLYWYRQTLGQGPEFLTYFQNEAQLEKSRLLSDRFSAERPKGSFSTLEIQRTEQGDSAMYLCASSYLQGPYNSPLHFGNGTRLTVT.

CDR3 residues: CASFRSGGAFNEQYF. The CDR3 DNA follows: TGTGCCAGCTTCCGAAGCGGGGGGGCTTTCAACGAGCAGTACTTC. The chain joins TRBV7-8 to TRBJ2-7; 10 bases align to TRBD2. V gave up 8 bases and J gave up 5 bases; unmatched junction bases: 12. This CDR3 has 15 amino acids. Germline V gene sequence: CDR1 SGHVS, CDR2 FQNEAQ.

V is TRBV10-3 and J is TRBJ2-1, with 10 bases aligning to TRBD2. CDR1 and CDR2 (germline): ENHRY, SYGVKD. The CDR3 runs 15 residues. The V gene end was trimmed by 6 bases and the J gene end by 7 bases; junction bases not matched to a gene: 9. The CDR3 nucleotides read TGTGCCATCAGACCGGGACTAGCGAGAGGGAATGAGCAGTTCTTC. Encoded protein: CAIRPGLARGNEQFF.

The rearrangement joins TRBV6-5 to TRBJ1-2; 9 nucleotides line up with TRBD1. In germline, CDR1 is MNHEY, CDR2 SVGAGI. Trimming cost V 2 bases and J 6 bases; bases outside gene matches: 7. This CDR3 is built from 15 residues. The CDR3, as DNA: TGTGCCAGCAGTTACGCGACAGGGGGAAGAAATGGCTACACCTTC. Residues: CASSYATGGRNGYTF.

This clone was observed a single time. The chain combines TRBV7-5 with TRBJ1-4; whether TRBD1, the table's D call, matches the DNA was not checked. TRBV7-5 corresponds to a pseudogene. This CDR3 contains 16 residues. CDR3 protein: CARSFHFTDRESELFF. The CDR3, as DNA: TGTGCCAGAAGCTTCCATTTCACGGACAGGGAAAGCGAACTGTTTTTT.

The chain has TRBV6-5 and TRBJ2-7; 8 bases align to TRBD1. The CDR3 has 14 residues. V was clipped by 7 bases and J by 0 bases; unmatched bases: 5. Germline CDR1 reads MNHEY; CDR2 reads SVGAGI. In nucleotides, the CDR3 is TGTGCCAGCACTCAGACAGGGGCCTCCTACGAGCAGTACTTC. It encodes CASTQTGASYEQYF.

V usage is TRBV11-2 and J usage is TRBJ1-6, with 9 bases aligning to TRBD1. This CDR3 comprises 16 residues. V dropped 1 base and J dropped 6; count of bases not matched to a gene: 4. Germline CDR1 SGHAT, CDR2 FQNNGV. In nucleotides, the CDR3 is TGTGCCAGCAGCTTAGCACAGGGGGCTGGTAATTCACCCCTCCACTTT. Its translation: CASSLAQGAGNSPLHF.

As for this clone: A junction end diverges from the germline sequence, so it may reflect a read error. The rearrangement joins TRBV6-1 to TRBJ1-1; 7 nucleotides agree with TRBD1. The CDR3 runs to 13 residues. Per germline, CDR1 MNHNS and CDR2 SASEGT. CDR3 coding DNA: TGTGCCAGCACTGAAGACAGGGACACTGAAGCTTTCTTT. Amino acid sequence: CASTEDRDTEAFF.

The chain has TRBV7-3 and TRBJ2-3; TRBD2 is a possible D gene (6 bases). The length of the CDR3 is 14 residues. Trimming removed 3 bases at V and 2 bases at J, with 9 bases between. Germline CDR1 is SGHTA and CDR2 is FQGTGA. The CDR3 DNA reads TGTGCCAGCAGCTTGTCGGGGGACACAGATACGCAGTATTTT. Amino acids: CASSLSGDTDTQYF.

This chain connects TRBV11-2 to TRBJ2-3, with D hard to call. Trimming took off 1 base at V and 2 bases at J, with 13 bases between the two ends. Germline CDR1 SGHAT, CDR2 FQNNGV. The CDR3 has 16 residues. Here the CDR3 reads CASSLGSQRVTDTQYF. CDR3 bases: TGTGCCAGCAGCTTAGGGTCGCAACGGGTCACAGATACGCAGTATTTT.

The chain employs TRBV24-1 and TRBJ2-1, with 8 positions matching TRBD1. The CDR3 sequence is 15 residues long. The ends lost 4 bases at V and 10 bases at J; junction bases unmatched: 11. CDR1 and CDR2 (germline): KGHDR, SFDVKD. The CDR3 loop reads CATSEPGQGLREQFF. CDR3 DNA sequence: TGTGCCACCAGTGAACCCGGACAGGGATTACGCGAGCAGTTCTTC.

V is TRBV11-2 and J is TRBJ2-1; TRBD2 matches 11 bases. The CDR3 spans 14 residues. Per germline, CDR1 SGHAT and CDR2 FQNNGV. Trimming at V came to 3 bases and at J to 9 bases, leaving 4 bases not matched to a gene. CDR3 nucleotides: TGTGCCAGCAGCTTTAGCGGGGGGGCGCGTGAGCAGTTCTTC. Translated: CASSFSGGAREQFF.

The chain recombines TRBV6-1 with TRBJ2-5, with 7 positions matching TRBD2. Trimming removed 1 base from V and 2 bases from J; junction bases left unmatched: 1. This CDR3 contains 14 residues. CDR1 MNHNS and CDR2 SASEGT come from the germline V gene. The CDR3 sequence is CASSEGDYQETQYF. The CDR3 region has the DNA TGTGCCAGCAGTGAAGGGGACTATCAAGAGACCCAGTACTTC.

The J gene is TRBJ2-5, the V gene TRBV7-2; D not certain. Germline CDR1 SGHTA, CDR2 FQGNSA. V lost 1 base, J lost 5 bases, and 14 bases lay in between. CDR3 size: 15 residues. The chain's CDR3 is CASSLGGGLPETQYF. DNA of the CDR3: TGTGCCAGCAGCTTAGGAGGCGGCCTCCCGGAGACCCAGTACTTC.

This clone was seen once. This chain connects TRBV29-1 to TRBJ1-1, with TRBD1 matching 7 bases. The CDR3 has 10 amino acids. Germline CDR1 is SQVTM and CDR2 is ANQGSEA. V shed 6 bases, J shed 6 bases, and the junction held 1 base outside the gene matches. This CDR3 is CSVGTAEAFF. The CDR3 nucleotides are TGCAGCGTCGGGACAGCTGAAGCTTTCTTT.